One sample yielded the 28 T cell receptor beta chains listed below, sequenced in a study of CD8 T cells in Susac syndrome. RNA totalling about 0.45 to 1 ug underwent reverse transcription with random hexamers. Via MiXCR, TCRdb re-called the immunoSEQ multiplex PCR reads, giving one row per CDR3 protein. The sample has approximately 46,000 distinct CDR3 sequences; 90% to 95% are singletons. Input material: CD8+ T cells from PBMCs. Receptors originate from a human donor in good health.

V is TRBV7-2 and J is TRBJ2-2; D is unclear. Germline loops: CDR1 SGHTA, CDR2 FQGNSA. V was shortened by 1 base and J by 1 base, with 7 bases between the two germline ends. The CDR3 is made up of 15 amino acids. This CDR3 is CASSLVPGNTGELFF. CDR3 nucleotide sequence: TGTGCCAGCAGCTTAGTTCCCGGGAACACCGGGGAGCTGTTTTTT.

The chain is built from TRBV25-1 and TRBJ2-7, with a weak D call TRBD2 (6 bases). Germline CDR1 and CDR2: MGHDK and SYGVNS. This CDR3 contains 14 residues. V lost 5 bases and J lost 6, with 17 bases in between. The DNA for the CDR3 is TGTGCCAGCAGTCCCTGGGACTCCCTCGCCGAGCAGTACTTC. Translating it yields CASSPWDSLAEQYF.

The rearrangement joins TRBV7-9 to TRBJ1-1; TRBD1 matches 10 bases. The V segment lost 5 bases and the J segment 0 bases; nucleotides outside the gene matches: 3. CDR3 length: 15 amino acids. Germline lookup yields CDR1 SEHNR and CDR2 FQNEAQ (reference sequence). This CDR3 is CASSPDRGLNTEAFF. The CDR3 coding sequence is TGTGCCAGCAGCCCCGACAGGGGGCTGAACACTGAAGCTTTCTTT.

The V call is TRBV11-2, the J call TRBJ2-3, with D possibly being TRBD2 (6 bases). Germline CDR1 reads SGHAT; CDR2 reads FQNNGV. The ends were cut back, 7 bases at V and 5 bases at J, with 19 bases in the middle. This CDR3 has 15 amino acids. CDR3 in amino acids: CASTETRSTRDTQYF. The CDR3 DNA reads TGTGCCAGCACCGAGACTAGAAGCACAAGAGATACGCAGTATTTT.

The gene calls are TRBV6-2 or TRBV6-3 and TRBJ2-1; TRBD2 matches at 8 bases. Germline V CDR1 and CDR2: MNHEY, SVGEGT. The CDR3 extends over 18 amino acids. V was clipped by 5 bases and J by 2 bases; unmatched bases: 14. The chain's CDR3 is CASSARSGSPRPYNEQFF. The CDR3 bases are TGTGCCAGCAGTGCGAGAAGCGGGAGCCCTCGACCCTACAATGAGCAGTTCTTC.

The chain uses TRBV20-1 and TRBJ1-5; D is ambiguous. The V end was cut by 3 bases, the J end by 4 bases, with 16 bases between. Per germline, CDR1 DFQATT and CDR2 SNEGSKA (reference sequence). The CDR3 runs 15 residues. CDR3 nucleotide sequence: TGCAGTGCTAGCGCCAGTGAGGTCCCGAATCAGCCCCAGCATTTT. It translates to CSASASEVPNQPQHF.

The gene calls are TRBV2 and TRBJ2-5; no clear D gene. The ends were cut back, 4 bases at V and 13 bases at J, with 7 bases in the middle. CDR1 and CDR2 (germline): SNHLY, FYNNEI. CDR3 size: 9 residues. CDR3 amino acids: CASSAQLYF. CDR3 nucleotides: TGTGCCAGCAGTGCTCAGCTGTACTTC.

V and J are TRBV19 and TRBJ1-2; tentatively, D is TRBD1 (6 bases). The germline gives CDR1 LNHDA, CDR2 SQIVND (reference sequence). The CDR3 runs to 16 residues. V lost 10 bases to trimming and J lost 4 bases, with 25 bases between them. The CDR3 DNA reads TGTGCCACCTCACCGGGGGCTGGGACTCTATTCTATGGCTACACCTTC. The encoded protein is CATSPGAGTLFYGYTF. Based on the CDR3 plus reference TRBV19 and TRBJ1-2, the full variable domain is DGGITQSPKYLFRKEGQNVTLSCEQNLNHDAMYWYRQDPGQGLRLIYYSQIVNDFQKGDIAEGYSVSREKKESFPLTVTSAQKNPTAFYLCATSPGAGTLFYGYTFGSGTRLTVV.

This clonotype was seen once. Here the CDR3 DNA reads TGTGCGGTAGAGCTAGTCTACAATGAGCAGTTCTTC. Translation gives CAVELVYNEQFF. This sequence joins TRBV7-9 and TRBJ2-1, with D unclear. Germline loops: CDR1 SEHNR, CDR2 FQNEAQ (reference sequence). CDR3 length: 12 residues.

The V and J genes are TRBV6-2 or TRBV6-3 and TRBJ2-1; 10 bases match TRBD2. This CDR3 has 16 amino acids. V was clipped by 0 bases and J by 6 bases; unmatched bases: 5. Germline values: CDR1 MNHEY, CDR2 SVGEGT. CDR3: CASSYSPGLALNEQFF. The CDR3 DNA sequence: TGTGCCAGCAGTTACTCCCCGGGACTAGCGCTCAATGAGCAGTTCTTC.

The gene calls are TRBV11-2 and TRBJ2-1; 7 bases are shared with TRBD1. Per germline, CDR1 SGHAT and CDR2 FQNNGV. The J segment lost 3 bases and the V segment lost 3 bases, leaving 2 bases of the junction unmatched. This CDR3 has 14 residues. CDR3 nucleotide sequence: TGTGCCAGCAGCTTCGGGACAGTCTACAATGAGCAGTTCTTC. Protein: CASSFGTVYNEQFF.

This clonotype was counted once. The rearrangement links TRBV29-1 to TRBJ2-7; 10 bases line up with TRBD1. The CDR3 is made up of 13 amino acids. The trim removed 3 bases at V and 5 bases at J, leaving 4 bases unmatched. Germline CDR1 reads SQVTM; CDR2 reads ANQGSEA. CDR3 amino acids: CSVDIGTGDEQYF. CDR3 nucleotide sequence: TGCAGCGTTGACATCGGGACAGGGGACGAGCAGTACTTC.

The DNA for the CDR3 is TGCAGTGCCCAATACCAAGGGTATGGGGTTTTCTTT. It specifies CSAQYQGYGVFF. The chain uses TRBV20-1 and TRBJ1-1; D is ambiguous. Germline CDR1 DFQATT, CDR2 SNEGSKA (reference sequence). V was pared by 6 bases and J by 13 bases, with 21 bases between. There are 12 residues in the CDR3.

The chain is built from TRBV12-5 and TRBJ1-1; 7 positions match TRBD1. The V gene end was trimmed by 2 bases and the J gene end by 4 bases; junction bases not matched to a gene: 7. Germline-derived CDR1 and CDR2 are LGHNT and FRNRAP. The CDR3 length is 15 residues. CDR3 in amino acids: CASGLMTGRVTEAFF. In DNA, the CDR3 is TGTGCTAGTGGTTTGATGACAGGGAGGGTCACTGAAGCTTTCTTT.

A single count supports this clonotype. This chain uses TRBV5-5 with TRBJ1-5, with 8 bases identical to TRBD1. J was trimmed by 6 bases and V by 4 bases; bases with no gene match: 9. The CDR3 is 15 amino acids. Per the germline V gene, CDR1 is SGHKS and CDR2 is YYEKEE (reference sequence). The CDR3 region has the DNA TGTGCCAGCAGCGCCGGACAGGGAAGGGCTCAGCCCCAGCATTTT. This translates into CASSAGQGRAQPQHF. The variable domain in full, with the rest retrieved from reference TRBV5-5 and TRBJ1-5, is DAGVTQSPTHLIKTRGQQVTLRCSPISGHKSVSWYQQVLGQGPQFIFQYYEKEERGRGNFPDRFSARQFPNYSSELNVNALLLGDSALYLCASSAGQGRAQPQHFGDGTRLSIL.

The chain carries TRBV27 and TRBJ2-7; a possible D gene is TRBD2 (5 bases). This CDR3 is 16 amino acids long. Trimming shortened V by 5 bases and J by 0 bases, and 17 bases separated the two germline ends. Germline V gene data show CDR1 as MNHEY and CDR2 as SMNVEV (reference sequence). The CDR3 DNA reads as TGTGCCAGCAGTAATCCAAGAGGGCCATACTCCTACGAGCAGTACTTC. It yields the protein CASSNPRGPYSYEQYF.

For the CDR3, the DNA is TGTGCCAGTAGTATCCATTTCGGGGATTATAGCAATCAGCCCCAGCATTTT. It is translated as CASSIHFGDYSNQPQHF. The chain uses TRBV19 and TRBJ1-5; D is uncertain. Germline CDR1 is LNHDA and CDR2 is SQIVND (reference sequence). This CDR3 has 17 amino acids. Trimming pared 3 bases from V and 0 bases from J, leaving 15 bases between.

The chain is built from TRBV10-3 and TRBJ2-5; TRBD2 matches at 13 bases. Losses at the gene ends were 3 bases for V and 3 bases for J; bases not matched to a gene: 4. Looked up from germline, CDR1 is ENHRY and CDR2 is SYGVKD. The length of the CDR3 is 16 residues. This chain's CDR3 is CAISDPGLAGEETQYF. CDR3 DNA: TGTGCCATCAGTGACCCAGGACTAGCGGGAGAAGAGACCCAGTACTTC.

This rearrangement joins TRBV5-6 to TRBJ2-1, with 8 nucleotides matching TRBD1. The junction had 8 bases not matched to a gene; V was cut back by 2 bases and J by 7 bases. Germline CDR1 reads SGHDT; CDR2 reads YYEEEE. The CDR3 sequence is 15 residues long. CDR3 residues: CASSFPRTGINEQFF. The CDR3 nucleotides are TGTGCCAGCAGCTTCCCTAGGACAGGGATTAATGAGCAGTTCTTC.

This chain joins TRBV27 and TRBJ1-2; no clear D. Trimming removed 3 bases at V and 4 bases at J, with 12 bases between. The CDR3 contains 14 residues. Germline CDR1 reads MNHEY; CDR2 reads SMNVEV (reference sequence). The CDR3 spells CASSFSPGLYGYTF. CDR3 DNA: TGTGCCAGCAGTTTCTCCCCAGGCCTCTATGGCTACACCTTC.

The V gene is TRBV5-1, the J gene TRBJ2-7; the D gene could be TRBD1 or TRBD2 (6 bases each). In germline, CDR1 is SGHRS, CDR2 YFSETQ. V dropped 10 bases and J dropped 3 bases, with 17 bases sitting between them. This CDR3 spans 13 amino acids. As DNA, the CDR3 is TGCGCCTTACAGGGCGGGAATGTCTACGAGCAGTACTTC. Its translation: CALQGGNVYEQYF.

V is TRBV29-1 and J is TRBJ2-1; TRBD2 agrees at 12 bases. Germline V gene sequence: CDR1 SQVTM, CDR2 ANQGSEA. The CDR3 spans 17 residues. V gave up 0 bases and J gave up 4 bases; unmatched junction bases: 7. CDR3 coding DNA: TGCAGCGTTGAAGATCTGGGACTAGCGGGTGGGTACAATGAGCAGTTCTTC. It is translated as CSVEDLGLAGGYNEQFF.

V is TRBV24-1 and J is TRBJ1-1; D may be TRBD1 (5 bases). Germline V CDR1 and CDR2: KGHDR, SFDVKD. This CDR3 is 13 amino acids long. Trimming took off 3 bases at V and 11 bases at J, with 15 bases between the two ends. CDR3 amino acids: CATSDATGVRAFF. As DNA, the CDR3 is TGTGCCACCAGTGATGCCACGGGGGTGAGGGCTTTCTTT.

The CDR3 nucleotides are TGTGCCAGCAGCGCAATGGACCAGGACGGTGTGACCCAGTACTTC. As protein: CASSAMDQDGVTQYF. This chain joins TRBV9 and TRBJ2-5; D is unclear. This CDR3 region has 15 residues. Trimming cost V 3 bases and J 7 bases, with 19 bases left between them. CDR1 is SGDLS and CDR2 is YYNGEE in the germline V gene.

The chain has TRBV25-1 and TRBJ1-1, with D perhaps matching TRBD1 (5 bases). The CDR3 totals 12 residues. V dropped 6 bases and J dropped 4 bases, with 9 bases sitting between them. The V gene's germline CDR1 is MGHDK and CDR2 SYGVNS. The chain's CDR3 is CASRMGGTEAFF. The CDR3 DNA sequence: TGTGCCAGCAGGATGGGGGGCACTGAAGCTTTCTTT.

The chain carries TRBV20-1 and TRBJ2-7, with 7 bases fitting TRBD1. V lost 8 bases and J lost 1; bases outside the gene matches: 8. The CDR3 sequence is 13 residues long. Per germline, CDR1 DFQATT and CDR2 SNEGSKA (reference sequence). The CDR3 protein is CSCSGTDSYEQYF. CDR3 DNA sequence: TGCAGTTGTTCCGGGACAGATTCCTACGAGCAGTACTTC.

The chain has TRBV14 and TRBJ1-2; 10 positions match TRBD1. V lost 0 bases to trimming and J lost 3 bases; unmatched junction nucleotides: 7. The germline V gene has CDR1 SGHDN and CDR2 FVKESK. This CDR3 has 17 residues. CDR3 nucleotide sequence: TGTGCCAGCAGCCAAGATTACGGGACAGGGGTGGACTATGGCTACACCTTC. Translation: CASSQDYGTGVDYGYTF.

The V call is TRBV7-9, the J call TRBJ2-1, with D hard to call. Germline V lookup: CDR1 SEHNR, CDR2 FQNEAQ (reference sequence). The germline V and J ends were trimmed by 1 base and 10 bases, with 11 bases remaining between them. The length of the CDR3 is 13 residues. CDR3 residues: CASSLGVKTEQFF. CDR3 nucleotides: TGTGCCAGCAGCTTAGGCGTCAAAACGGAGCAGTTCTTC.